This T cell receptor (beta chain) was identified during a study of cytomegalovirus exposure and HLA in healthy donors. Germline CDR1 is MNHNS and CDR2 is SASEGT. The CDR3 has 13 amino acids. Trimming cost V 6 bases and J 7 bases; bases outside gene matches: 6. It was with 60 Vbeta and 13 Jbeta primers that the PCR ran. Generated by immunoSEQ multiplex PCR, the TCRdb table keeps only in-frame clones and is missing some. Here the sample table reports some 70,000 clones. The origin of this receptor is a man aged 40-49 years in good health and CMV-seronegative. The sequenced material came from PBMCs. The chain recombines TRBV6-1 with TRBJ1-5; the match to TRBD1 covers 7 bases. Written as DNA, the CDR3 is TGTGCCAGCAGGGCAGGGGGTTTCCAGCCCCAGCATTTT. Its protein is CASRAGGFQPQHF.